This T cell receptor (beta chain) was recorded in a study of shared clonotypes between healthy human individuals. Germline loops: CDR1 MNHNS, CDR2 SASEGT. V was trimmed by 1 base and J by 3 bases, leaving 10 bases between them. This CDR3 region has 14 residues. Naive CD8 cells were CD45RO-negative, positively selected for CCR7, excluding terminally differentiated effector memory CD45RA+ cells. The table came from immunoSEQ multiplex PCR; TCRdb's copy has only in-frame clones and leaves some out. This sample has about 1,800,000 clones; approximately 94% occur once, and the top ten carry less than 1.5%.

Source material: naive CD8+ T cells sorted from blood. The chain carries TRBV6-1 and TRBJ2-7; D is ambiguous. This receptor was identified in a man aged 18 to 30 in good health. The CDR3: CASSEGGSFYEQYF. The CDR3 nucleotides are TGTGCCAGCAGTGAAGGGGGTAGTTTCTACGAGCAGTACTTC.